A single sample gave rise to the 15 T cell receptor beta chains below, sequenced in a study of naive and memory T cell subsets. The treatment is: skin biopsy from PPD injection site in Mantoux-positive individual. The library had UMIs added by 3' ligation of an oligonucleotide to TCR cDNA. Four PCR rounds used nested alpha and beta constant region primers plus the SP2 primer. MiXCR, applied by TCRdb to the UMI-ligation and nested PCR reads, yields one record per CDR3 protein. The sample includes about 37,000 distinct CDR3 sequences, about 11% of them seen just once. The specimen comprised skin, sampled from a tuberculin skin test site. These receptors all stem from an adult in good health.

This clonotype was observed a few times. This rearrangement joins TRBV2 to TRBJ1-5; 11 nucleotides align to TRBD1. CDR3 length: 14 residues. The germline V gene has CDR1 SNHLY and CDR2 FYNNEI. V trimming: 6 bases; J trimming: 6 bases; junction bases outside the gene matches: 4. The chain's CDR3 is CASRGTGGLQPQHF. The CDR3 region has the DNA TGTGCCAGCAGGGGGACAGGGGGTCTTCAGCCCCAGCATTTT.

This clonotype occurred many times. The chain joins TRBV20-1 to TRBJ2-2, with 12 bases fitting TRBD2. V lost 0 bases and J lost 6; bases outside the gene matches: 5. Germline-derived CDR1 and CDR2 are DFQATT and SNEGSKA (reference sequence). This CDR3 spans 16 amino acids. DNA for the CDR3: TGCAGTGCTAGAGATGGGCTAGCGGGAGGGGCCGGGGAGCTGTTTTTT. It specifies CSARDGLAGGAGELFF.

The J gene is TRBJ2-7, the V gene TRBV29-1, with D tentatively TRBD1 (6 bases). V was clipped by 3 bases and J by 3 bases, with 15 bases between them. Germline V gene data show CDR1 as SQVTM and CDR2 as ANQGSEA. This CDR3 is 14 amino acids long. The CDR3 bases are TGCAGCGTTGAGAGGACAGCCCCATACTACGAGCAGTACTTC. It yields the protein CSVERTAPYYEQYF.

This clonotype was detected many times. This chain joins TRBV7-8 and TRBJ2-3; TRBD1 matches 7 bases. The CDR3 consists of 16 residues. V lost 5 bases and J lost 0; bases outside the gene matches: 8. The V gene's germline CDR1 is SGHVS and CDR2 FQNEAQ. CDR3 DNA sequence: TGTGCCAGCAGCCCATACCGGGACAGAAGCACAGATACGCAGTATTTT. It encodes CASSPYRDRSTDTQYF.

This chain connects TRBV28 to TRBJ2-4; unclear D gene. The V end lost 3 bases, the J end lost 6 bases, and 12 bases lay between the germline ends. CDR1 and CDR2 from the germline V gene are MDHEN and SYDVKM. The CDR3 loop spans 14 amino acids. DNA for the CDR3: TGTGCCAGCAGTTTTCGGACGGCCTTAAACATTCAGTACTTC. Translation: CASSFRTALNIQYF.

This clonotype was found a few times. The chain joins TRBV11-2 to TRBJ2-7; no clear D gene. V was shortened by 4 bases and J by 1 base, with 11 bases between the two germline ends. CDR3 length: 14 residues. CDR1 SGHAT and CDR2 FQNNGV come from the germline V gene. The DNA of the CDR3 is TGTGCCAGCAGCTCCTTACGGCGGTCCTACGAGCAGTACTTC. This codes for CASSSLRRSYEQYF.

This clonotype showed up many times. This chain links TRBV7-2 with TRBJ2-7, with D possibly TRBD2 on 7 matching bases. V lost 4 bases and J 0 bases, leaving 19 bases between the germline ends. The CDR3 is 17 residues long. Germline assignment: CDR1 SGHTA and CDR2 FQGNSA. The CDR3 DNA reads TGTGCCAGCAGCTCCAGGGGTCTAGCGGTTAGCTCCTACGAGCAGTACTTC. Translated: CASSSRGLAVSSYEQYF. Full variable domain (rest looked up from reference TRBV7-2 and TRBJ2-7): GAGVSQSPSNKVTEKGKDVELRCDPISGHTALYWYRQSLGQGLEFLIYFQGNSAPDKSGLPSDRFSAERTGGSVSTLTIQRTQQEDSAVYLCASSSRGLAVSSYEQYFGPGTRLTVT.

The CDR3 spells CASNWGSGTGELFF. Here the CDR3 DNA reads TGTGCCAGCAATTGGGGCTCGGGCACCGGGGAGCTGTTTTTT. The chain is built from TRBV6-6 and TRBJ2-2; tentative D call: TRBD1 (5 bases). Germline CDR1 reads MNHNY; CDR2 reads SVGAGI (reference sequence). V was cut by 7 bases and J by 4 bases, with 13 bases left in between. This CDR3 has 14 amino acids.

This clonotype was counted ten times or more. The chain has TRBV12-3 or TRBV12-4 and TRBJ1-3; perhaps TRBD1 as D (6 bases). V was clipped by 4 bases and J by 2 bases, with 15 bases between them. The length of the CDR3 is 16 residues. The CDR3 region has the DNA TGTGCCAGCAGTTCCAGGGGAATCGGAACTGGAAACACCATATATTTT. Translation gives CASSSRGIGTGNTIYF.

The chain employs TRBV28 and TRBJ2-7, with a tentative D call TRBD2 (5 bases). CDR3 size: 11 residues. The ends were cut back, 10 bases at V and 4 bases at J, with 11 bases in the middle. CDR1 is MDHEN, CDR2 SYDVKM, per germline. CDR3 in amino acids: CATIRGYEQYF. The CDR3 nucleotides are TGTGCCACGATCCGGGGTTACGAGCAGTACTTC.

The chain couples TRBV9 to TRBJ2-2; D gene uncertain. Germline V gene lookup returns CDR1 SGDLS and CDR2 YYNGEE. The CDR3 totals 14 residues. V lost 3 bases and J lost 4, with 10 bases in between. CDR3 region: CASSGMQSTGELFF. CDR3 DNA: TGTGCCAGCAGCGGAATGCAGAGCACCGGGGAGCTGTTTTTT.

The chain uses TRBV12-3 or TRBV12-4 and TRBJ2-5; no firm D call. The CDR3 runs 12 residues. The V gene lost 6 bases and the J gene lost 10 bases, with 15 bases spanning the gap. CDR3: CASREGSSVQYF. In DNA, the CDR3 is TGTGCCAGCAGAGAAGGAAGTTCAGTCCAGTACTTC.

This clonotype was counted ten times or more. CDR3 sequence (DNA): TGTGCCTGGAGTGCCCTTACCAGGGGGCTAATGTACGAGCAGTACTTC. This codes for CAWSALTRGLMYEQYF. The chain is built from TRBV30 and TRBJ2-7, with 8 nucleotides matching TRBD1. The CDR3 has 16 amino acids. The V gene end was trimmed by 1 base and the J gene end by 4 bases; junction bases not matched to a gene: 12. The germline V gene encodes CDR1 GTSNPN and CDR2 SVGIG (reference sequence).

V usage is TRBV4-2 and J usage is TRBJ2-5; TRBD2 matches 8 bases. V lost 0 bases and J lost 1; bases outside the gene matches: 7. Germline V lookup: CDR1 LGHNA, CDR2 YNFKEQ. The CDR3 runs to 17 residues. CDR3 region: CASSQDGLAGSQETQYF. Written as DNA, the CDR3 is TGTGCCAGCAGCCAAGATGGTCTAGCGGGTTCCCAAGAGACCCAGTACTTC.

This clonotype has more than one count but fewer than ten. This chain uses TRBV11-3 with TRBJ2-3, with 8 bases matching TRBD1. This CDR3 has 15 residues. The germline V gene encodes CDR1 SGHNT and CDR2 YENEEA. Trimming cost V 6 bases and J 5 bases; bases outside gene matches: 10. The CDR3 nucleotides are TGTGCCAGCAGTCGTCGACAGGGGATCTTAGATACGCAGTATTTT. It is translated as CASSRRQGILDTQYF.